Below, 17 T cell receptor beta chains from the same sample are listed, as sequenced in a study of blood T cell repertoires in COVID-19. Clones were sequenced by immunoSEQ multiplex PCR, and TCRdb holds only the in-frame ones, with some missing. The profile shows a few hundred thousand clones, 85% to 90% of them singletons. Sequenced sample: peripheral blood. These receptors all stem from a woman between 45 and 65 years old with COVID-19, enrolled during active disease.

The chain couples TRBV7-3 to TRBJ1-2; 7 bases are a match to TRBD1. V shed 1 base and J 4 bases; nucleotides not matched to a gene: 3. From germline, CDR1 is SGHTA and CDR2 FQGTGA. CDR3 length equals 14 residues. CDR3 in amino acids: CASSLNRDSYGYTF. The DNA for the CDR3 is TGTGCCAGCAGCTTAAACAGGGACAGCTATGGCTACACCTTC.

The sample holds one count of this clone. The genes are TRBV5-5 and TRBJ1-2; 7 nucleotides align to TRBD1. V gave up 5 bases and J gave up 0 bases; unmatched junction bases: 7. Germline CDR1 reads SGHKS; CDR2 reads YYEKEE (reference sequence). This CDR3 is 15 amino acids long. The CDR3 sequence is CASRRDSTTNYGYTF. The CDR3 nucleotides read TGTGCCAGCAGACGGGACAGCACAACTAACTATGGCTACACCTTC.

The chain employs TRBV3-1 (or the pseudogene TRBV3-2) and TRBJ1-4, with unresolved D. The CDR3 length is 16 residues. Trimming pared 0 bases from V and 4 bases from J, leaving 12 bases between. CDR1 and CDR2 from the germline V gene are LGHDT and YNNKEL (reference sequence). CDR3 sequence (DNA): TGTGCCAGCAGCCAAGATAGGAAACAGATTAATGAAAAACTGTTTTTT. Protein sequence: CASSQDRKQINEKLFF.

About this clone: With a much larger clone just one base away, this may be a read error. This chain connects TRBV7-2 to TRBJ2-7; the match to TRBD1 covers 7 bases. The V and J ends lost 5 bases and 2 bases, in that order; junction bases with no gene match: 6. Germline CDR1 and CDR2: SGHTA and FQGNSA. This CDR3 contains 14 residues. The CDR3 bases are TGTGCCAGCAGCACGAGACAGGGAACCTACGAGCAGTACTTC. Protein: CASSTRQGTYEQYF.

Only one count was recorded for this clone. The chain has TRBV5-1 and TRBJ1-1; D unresolved. Germline V gives CDR1 SGHRS, CDR2 YFSETQ. V was cut by 4 bases and J by 0 bases, with 13 bases left in between. The CDR3 length is 15 residues. The CDR3 region has the DNA TGCGCCAGCAGCCCCCTCGCGAGGATGAACACTGAAGCTTTCTTT. It is translated as CASSPLARMNTEAFF. The full variable domain, in which reference TRBV5-1 and TRBJ1-1 provide the parts outside the CDR3, is KAGVTQTPRYLIKTRGQQVTLSCSPISGHRSVSWYQQTPGQGLQFLFEYFSETQRNKGNFPGRFSGRQFSNSRSEMNVSTLELGDSALYLCASSPLARMNTEAFFGQGTRLTVV.

The rearrangement uses TRBV6-5 and TRBJ1-4, with 7 positions matching TRBD1. This CDR3 is built from 14 residues. The V gene's germline CDR1 is MNHEY and CDR2 SVGAGI. V lost 7 bases and J lost 4; bases outside the gene matches: 6. CDR3 residues: CASKPTGLNEKLFF. CDR3 in DNA: TGTGCCAGCAAGCCGACAGGGCTTAATGAAAAACTGTTTTTT.

The rearrangement joins TRBV4-3 to TRBJ1-1; the D gene is possibly TRBD1 (6 bases). Germline loops: CDR1 LGHNA, CDR2 YSLEER. The CDR3 length is 20 residues. Trimming removed 1 base from V and 0 bases from J, with 24 bases in between. The CDR3 region is CASSQVWAPGQWSVNTEAFF. The CDR3, as DNA: TGCGCCAGCAGCCAAGTCTGGGCGCCGGGACAATGGTCTGTGAACACTGAAGCTTTCTTT.

The V and J genes are TRBV6-5 and TRBJ1-2; D not resolved. The V and J ends lost 5 bases and 4 bases respectively, with 11 bases between them. This CDR3 has 13 residues. Looked up from germline, CDR1 is MNHEY and CDR2 is SVGAGI. This CDR3 reads CASSRGFSYGYTF. As DNA, the CDR3 is TGTGCCAGCAGTCGAGGGTTCAGCTATGGCTACACCTTC.

The V gene is TRBV5-5, the J gene TRBJ2-4; TRBD2 is a possible D gene (6 bases). The CDR3 has 13 amino acids. In germline, CDR1 is SGHKS, CDR2 YYEKEE (reference sequence). V was cut by 3 bases and J by 4 bases, with 8 bases left in between. The CDR3 region is CASSWTTKNIQYF. In nucleotides, the CDR3 is TGTGCCAGCAGCTGGACTACGAAAAACATTCAGTACTTC.

J is TRBJ1-5 and V is TRBV15, with a possible D match to TRBD1 (5 bases). The ends were cut back, 1 base at V and 7 bases at J, with 14 bases in the middle. This CDR3 has 15 residues. Germline-derived CDR1 and CDR2 are LNHNV and YYDKDF (reference sequence). The CDR3 reads CATSRVRWGGQPQHF. The CDR3 nucleotides read TGTGCCACCAGCAGAGTCCGTTGGGGGGGGCAGCCCCAGCATTTT.

The chain employs TRBV9 and TRBJ2-1; 8 bases are a match to TRBD2. Germline V gene data show CDR1 as SGDLS and CDR2 as YYNGEE. After removal of 2 bases from V and 7 bases from J, the junction contained 11 bases not matched to a gene. CDR3 length equals 16 residues. The CDR3 region has the DNA TGTGCCAGCAGCGTTACCCTTCGGGAGGGGAGGAATGAGCAGTTCTTC. This translates into CASSVTLREGRNEQFF.

The chain links TRBV7-9 to TRBJ1-2, with 7 bases matching TRBD1. The CDR3 totals 15 residues. CDR1 is SEHNR and CDR2 is FQNEAQ in the germline V gene (reference sequence). Germline trimming cut 1 base from V and 6 bases from J; bases unmatched to any gene: 8. The chain's CDR3 is CASSLEGAGFDGYTF. CDR3 DNA sequence: TGTGCCAGCAGCTTAGAGGGGGCAGGGTTTGATGGCTACACCTTC.

The chain has TRBV15 and TRBJ2-7, with 10 bases fitting TRBD1. The trim removed 0 bases at V and 4 bases at J, leaving 0 bases unmatched. Germline V gene data show CDR1 as LNHNV and CDR2 as YYDKDF (reference sequence). The CDR3 runs to 14 residues. Here the CDR3 reads CATSREGQGYEQYF. DNA of the CDR3: TGTGCCACCAGCAGAGAGGGACAGGGGTACGAGCAGTACTTC.

This clone has just one count. The CDR3 coding sequence is TGTGCCAGCAGCTTAGGCACGGGGGATATGAACACTGAAGCTTTCTTT. This sequence encodes CASSLGTGDMNTEAFF. V usage is TRBV7-8 and J usage is TRBJ1-1, with D possibly matching TRBD1 (5 bases). Deletions cut 1 base from V and 0 bases from J, with 12 bases between. Germline V gene sequence: CDR1 SGHVS, CDR2 FQNEAQ. The CDR3 spans 16 residues. Full variable domain (outside the CDR3, taken from reference TRBV7-8 and TRBJ1-1): GAGVSQSPRYKVAKRGQDVALRCDPISGHVSLFWYQQALGQGPEFLTYFQNEAQLDKSGLPSDRFFAERPEGSVSTLKIQRTQQEDSAVYLCASSLGTGDMNTEAFFGQGTRLTVV.

This clone showed up just a few times. The chain uses TRBV6-7 and TRBJ1-5; 7 bases align to TRBD1. TRBV6-7 is an open reading frame whose function is uncertain. The V segment lost 5 bases and the J segment 2 bases; nucleotides outside the gene matches: 9. CDR3 length equals 16 residues. The CDR3 loop reads CASSPQQGIGNQPQHF. For the CDR3, the DNA is TGTGCCAGCAGTCCCCAACAGGGGATAGGCAATCAGCCCCAGCATTTT.

J is TRBJ2-5 and V is TRBV10-3; 9 nucleotides agree with TRBD2. Germline trimming cut 4 bases from V and 4 bases from J; bases unmatched to any gene: 4. Per the germline V gene, CDR1 is ENHRY and CDR2 is SYGVKD. The CDR3 totals 14 residues. DNA of the CDR3: TGTGCCATCAGTGTTTCTAGCGGGGTAGAGACCCAGTACTTC. Protein: CAISVSSGVETQYF.

This rearrangement joins TRBV5-1 to TRBJ2-1; D not certain. The CDR3 has 15 amino acids. The germline V and J ends were trimmed by 0 bases and 0 bases, with 7 bases remaining between them. CDR1 and CDR2 (germline): SGHRS, YFSETQ. Here the CDR3 reads CASSLESTSYNEQFF. The CDR3 DNA is TGCGCCAGCAGCTTGGAGTCTACCTCCTACAATGAGCAGTTCTTC.